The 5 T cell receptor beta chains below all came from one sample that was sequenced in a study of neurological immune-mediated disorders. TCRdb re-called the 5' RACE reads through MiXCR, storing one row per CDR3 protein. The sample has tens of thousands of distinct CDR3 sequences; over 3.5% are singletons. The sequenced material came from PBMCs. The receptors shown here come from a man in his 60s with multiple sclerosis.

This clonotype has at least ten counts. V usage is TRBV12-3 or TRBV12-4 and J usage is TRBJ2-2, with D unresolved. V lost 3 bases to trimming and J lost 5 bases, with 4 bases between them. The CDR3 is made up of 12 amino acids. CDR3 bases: TGTGCCAGCAGTTTGCGGACCGGGGAGCTGTTTTTT. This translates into CASSLRTGELFF.

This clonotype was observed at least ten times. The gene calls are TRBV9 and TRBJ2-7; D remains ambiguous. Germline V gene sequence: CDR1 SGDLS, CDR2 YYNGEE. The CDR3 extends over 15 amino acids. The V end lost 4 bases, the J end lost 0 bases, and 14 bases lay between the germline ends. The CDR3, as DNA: TGTGCCAGCAGCCCGACTCCCGAGAGCTCCTACGAGCAGTACTTC. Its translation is CASSPTPESSYEQYF.

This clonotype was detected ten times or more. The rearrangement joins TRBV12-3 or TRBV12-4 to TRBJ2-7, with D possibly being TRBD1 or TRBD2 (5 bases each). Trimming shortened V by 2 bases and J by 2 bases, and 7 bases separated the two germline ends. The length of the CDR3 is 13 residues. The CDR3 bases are TGTGCCAGCAGTTTACCGGGGCCCTACGAGCAGTACTTC. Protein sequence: CASSLPGPYEQYF.

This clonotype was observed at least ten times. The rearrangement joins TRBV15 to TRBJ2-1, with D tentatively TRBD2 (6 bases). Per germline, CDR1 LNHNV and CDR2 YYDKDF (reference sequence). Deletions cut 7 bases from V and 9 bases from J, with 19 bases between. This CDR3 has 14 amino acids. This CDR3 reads CATKRGTGVSEQFF. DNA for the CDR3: TGTGCCACCAAGCGAGGGACGGGGGTCAGTGAGCAGTTCTTC.

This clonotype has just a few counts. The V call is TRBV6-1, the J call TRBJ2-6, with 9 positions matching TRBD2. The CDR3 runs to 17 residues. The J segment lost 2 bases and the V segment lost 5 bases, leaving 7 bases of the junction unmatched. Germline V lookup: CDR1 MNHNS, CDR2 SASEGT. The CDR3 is CASSRAGGPAGANVLTF. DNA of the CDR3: TGTGCCAGCAGTCGGGCGGGAGGGCCCGCTGGGGCCAACGTCCTGACTTTC.